This T cell receptor beta chain derives from a study of blood T cell repertoires in COVID-19. Whole-study context: From the United States, Italy and Spain came samples of acute and convalescent COVID-19. In each case, the material was cDNA or gDNA derived from T cells, B-cell-depleted T cells, or PBMCs.

In the authors' methods: Scientists estimated how many nucleated cells there were by amplifying reference gene primers. Produced via immunoSEQ multiplex PCR; TCRdb's table is partial and in-frame only. The V and J calls and clone size are taken from that table; D and trimming were inferred from the DNA. Here the sample spans tens of thousands of clones, around nine tenths being singletons. With 1 base removed from V and 0 bases from J, the gap between germline ends came to 12 bases. CDR3 length equals 16 residues. Germline V gene lookup returns CDR1 SGHVS and CDR2 FNYEAQ. This chain uses TRBV7-6 with TRBJ1-1, with D uncertain. Sequenced: peripheral blood. This TCR derives from a man between 60 and 70 years old with acute or convalescent COVID-19. The CDR3 sequence is CASSLVGRPMNTEAFF. CDR3 DNA: TGTGCCAGCAGCTTAGTCGGCAGGCCTATGAACACTGAAGCTTTCTTT.